The entry that follows covers one TCR beta chain sequence. The antigen remains undetermined. Additional DNA sequences in this sample encode the identical CDR3. A CD45RA+ naive subset and a CD45RA-negative memory subset were split from CD4+ cells. The data stem from a study of shared clonotypes between healthy human individuals. General observations from the study: Against clonotypes common to all four donors, non-shared ones had lower generation probabilities. Memory subsets had estimated richness that was generally smaller than that of naive subsets.

The germline V gene has CDR1 SGHNT and CDR2 YYREEE (reference sequence). V lost 2 bases, J lost 6 bases, and 4 bases lay in between. The CDR3 loop spans 11 amino acids. Splitting of each subset's genomic DNA was done evenly across several immunoSEQ plates. Sequenced by immunoSEQ multiplex PCR; TCRdb stores in-frame clones only, minus some. The table shows roughly 760,000 clones, with around 72% occurring only once. The sequenced sample was memory CD4+ T cells sorted from blood. The sample's subset: CD45RA-negative fraction. The chain has TRBV5-4 and TRBJ2-3, with no clear D. The origin of this receptor is a woman aged 25 to 39 in good health. In DNA, the CDR3 is TGTGCCAGCAGCTTCGGCGATACGCAGTATTTT. Translation: CASSFGDTQYF.